One sample yielded the 15 T cell receptor beta chains listed below, sequenced in a study of siplizumab effects on memory and regulatory T cells. Measured with immunoSEQ multiplex PCR; TCRdb has only the in-frame clones, and not every one. The sample holds 100,000 or so clones, approximately 91% seen once. Sequences were obtained from non-Treg CD4+ T cells sorted from blood. These receptors all come from a human donor in good health.

About this clone itself: At one end the junction does not follow the germline gene, possibly because of a read error. This chain uses TRBV4-2 with TRBJ2-3, with D tentatively TRBD2 (5 bases). Germline values: CDR1 LGHNA, CDR2 YNFKEQ. The CDR3 sequence is 12 residues long. For the CDR3, the DNA is TGTGCCAGCAGCCAAGATCTGTCGCCGACTAATTTT. Translated, it gives CASSQDLSPTNF.

The chain combines TRBV6-5 with TRBJ2-1; 8 bases line up with TRBD1. The CDR3 runs to 14 residues. The V segment lost 6 bases and the J segment 2 bases; nucleotides outside the gene matches: 3. CDR1 is MNHEY, CDR2 SVGAGI, per germline. CDR3 coding DNA: TGTGCCAGCAGCGGACAGGGAACCTACAATGAGCAGTTCTTC. It yields the protein CASSGQGTYNEQFF.

The chain is built from TRBV28 and TRBJ2-4; 7 nucleotides agree with TRBD1. V dropped 0 bases and J dropped 5; count of bases not matched to a gene: 13. Germline loops: CDR1 MDHEN, CDR2 SYDVKM. This CDR3 contains 18 residues. CDR3 protein: CASSLWAGGTVGQNIQYF. The CDR3 DNA is TGTGCCAGCAGTTTATGGGCGGGTGGGACAGTGGGACAAAACATTCAGTACTTC. The variable domain in full, completed from reference TRBV28 and TRBJ2-4, reads DVKVTQSSRYLVKRTGEKVFLECVQDMDHENMFWYRQDPGLGLRLIYFSYDVKMKEKGDIPEGYSVSREKKERFSLILESASTNQTSMYLCASSLWAGGTVGQNIQYFGAGTRLSVL.

The J gene is TRBJ1-1, the V gene TRBV19, with D tentatively TRBD1 (6 bases). The CDR3 length is 14 residues. V was clipped by 9 bases and J by 0 bases, with 14 bases between them. Germline V gene sequence: CDR1 LNHDA, CDR2 SQIVND (reference sequence). Here the CDR3 reads CASTPTGVNTEAFF. Written as DNA, the CDR3 is TGTGCCAGCACTCCGACAGGAGTGAACACTGAAGCTTTCTTT.

This clone was counted a few times. This chain uses TRBV9 with TRBJ2-1, with 8 bases aligning to TRBD2. Trimming removed 0 bases from V and 4 bases from J; junction bases left unmatched: 6. The CDR3 consists of 16 residues. CDR1 is SGDLS and CDR2 is YYNGEE in the germline V gene. The DNA of the CDR3 is TGTGCCAGCAGCGTAGAAGGAGCGGGGGCATACAATGAGCAGTTCTTC. This codes for CASSVEGAGAYNEQFF.

The chain combines TRBV27 with TRBJ2-2, with D perhaps TRBD2 (5 bases). The length of the CDR3 is 14 residues. Germline-derived CDR1 and CDR2 are MNHEY and SMNVEV (reference sequence). Trimming cost V 6 bases and J 4 bases, with 12 bases left between them. The CDR3 region has the DNA TGTGCCAGCAGATTCCCCGGGGTCACCGGGGAGCTGTTTTTT. This encodes CASRFPGVTGELFF.

This chain uses TRBV30 with TRBJ1-2, with a possible D match to TRBD1 (6 bases). CDR3 size: 12 residues. The V end lost 8 bases, the J end lost 6 bases, and 16 bases lay between the germline ends. Germline loops: CDR1 GTSNPN, CDR2 SVGIG (reference sequence). CDR3 sequence: CAREQGSNGYTF. DNA of the CDR3: TGTGCCCGAGAGCAGGGGTCGAATGGCTACACCTTC.

This clone was counted only a few times. The rearrangement uses TRBV11-1 and TRBJ2-5; D assignment may be TRBD1 or TRBD2 (5 bases each). Germline V gives CDR1 SGHAT, CDR2 FQDESV (reference sequence). The CDR3 has 14 amino acids. V was pared by 1 base and J by 5 bases, with 11 bases between. The chain's CDR3 is CASSLGGTGETQYF. The DNA of the CDR3 is TGTGCCAGCAGCTTAGGAGGGACGGGGGAGACCCAGTACTTC.

The CDR3 spells CASSLVPPQGTDTQYF. The CDR3 DNA follows: TGCGCCAGCAGCTTGGTTCCGCCCCAAGGCACAGATACGCAGTATTTT. The V call is TRBV5-1, the J call TRBJ2-3; the D is unclear. The length of the CDR3 is 16 residues. V lost 0 bases and J lost 1, with 12 bases in between. Germline CDR1 and CDR2: SGHRS and YFSETQ.

The chain couples TRBV28 to TRBJ1-2; D perhaps matches TRBD1 (5 bases). Trimming cost V 2 bases and J 2 bases, with 12 bases left between them. Looked up from germline, CDR1 is MDHEN and CDR2 is SYDVKM. The CDR3 has 15 residues. CDR3 nucleotides: TGTGCCAGCAGTTTAGGGACCTCGGCCAACTATGGCTACACCTTC. This codes for CASSLGTSANYGYTF.

J is TRBJ2-5 and V is TRBV2, with D maybe TRBD1 (6 bases). Germline V lookup: CDR1 SNHLY, CDR2 FYNNEI. The CDR3 totals 17 residues. Deletions cut 0 bases from V and 0 bases from J, with 14 bases between. CDR3 sequence reads: CASSEALLQGYQETQYF. The CDR3 DNA is TGTGCCAGCAGTGAAGCGTTATTACAGGGATACCAAGAGACCCAGTACTTC.

This clone was picked up one time. The chain uses TRBV4-1 and TRBJ2-4, with 7 bases lining up with TRBD2. The CDR3 loop spans 15 amino acids. The V gene end was trimmed by 1 base and the J gene end by 12 bases; junction bases not matched to a gene: 12. CDR1 and CDR2 from the germline V gene are MGHRA and YSYEKL. The CDR3 nucleotides are TGCGCCAGCAGCCAAGGAGGCGGGAGAAACGGTCCTCAGTACTTC. Translated, it gives CASSQGGGRNGPQYF.

The J gene is TRBJ1-5, the V gene TRBV19; the match to TRBD1 covers 7 bases. CDR1 LNHDA and CDR2 SQIVND come from the germline V gene (reference sequence). This CDR3 contains 15 residues. Trimming took 5 bases from V and 7 from J; bases not matched to a gene: 11. The CDR3 region is CASSLQDRQGQPQHF. As DNA, the CDR3 is TGTGCCAGTAGTCTCCAGGACAGGCAGGGCCAGCCCCAGCATTTT.

The chain recombines TRBV7-2 with TRBJ2-1; 8 bases line up with TRBD1. This CDR3 spans 15 amino acids. Per germline, CDR1 SGHTA and CDR2 FQGNSA. With 5 bases clipped from V and 5 bases from J, the junction kept 8 bases outside the gene matches. Here the CDR3 reads CASSRTGRSDNEQFF. The CDR3 coding sequence is TGTGCCAGCAGCAGGACAGGGCGCTCGGACAATGAGCAGTTCTTC.

The genes are TRBV20-1 and TRBJ2-7, with TRBD2 as a possible D gene (5 bases). Between the trimmed V and J ends, which lost 2 bases and 7 bases, there was a span of 6 bases. CDR3 length: 10 amino acids. The germline CDR1 and CDR2 sequences are DFQATT and SNEGSKA (reference sequence). The CDR3 sequence: CSARTGEQYF. The CDR3 DNA sequence: TGCAGTGCTAGAACGGGGGAGCAGTACTTC.